These 15 T cell receptor beta chains were sequenced from one sample in a study of blood T cells in healthy people across ages (dated by TCRdb to 2015 to 2017). Receptor amplification or capture employed 5' RACE. A second PCR of 7 to 11 cycles was performed with a sample-barcoded 5' primer and a J-beta primer mix. The public sequencing data were trimmed at Q25 with fastp and processed into clonotypes with MiXCR by TCRdb, which kept only in-frame beta chains. Rows matching on CDR3 protein sequence are summarized as one entry with the most common DNA and genes. The sample has some 1.8 million distinct CDR3 sequences on record, about 39% of them singletons. Around 23% of the sample is in the top ten clones. Sample: blood. Receptor source: a human donor in good health.

This clonotype was recorded many times. The V gene is TRBV6-6, the J gene TRBJ1-2; possibly TRBD1 for D (5 bases). The CDR3 length is 16 residues. Germline CDR1 is MNHNY and CDR2 is SVGAGI (reference sequence). Trimming removed 4 bases from V and 4 bases from J, with 19 bases in between. The CDR3 sequence: CASSSLRPTGSYGYTF. CDR3 bases: TGTGCCAGCAGTTCACTTCGACCCACAGGTTCCTATGGCTACACCTTC.

The chain couples TRBV12-3 or TRBV12-4 to TRBJ2-7, with 7 bases matching TRBD2. The CDR3 sequence is 14 residues long. The V segment lost 3 bases and the J segment 5 bases; nucleotides outside the gene matches: 7. CDR3: CASSLGRGWNEQYF. In nucleotides, the CDR3 is TGTGCCAGCAGTTTGGGGCGGGGGTGGAACGAGCAGTACTTC.

The chain's CDR3 is CASSVEMTVNYGYTF. CDR3 DNA: TGTGCCAGCAGCGTAGAAATGACAGTCAACTATGGCTACACCTTC. The J gene is TRBJ1-2, the V gene TRBV9; D possibly corresponds to TRBD1 (5 bases). The CDR3 spans 15 residues. Germline CDR1 reads SGDLS; CDR2 reads YYNGEE. Deletions cut 0 bases from V and 2 bases from J, with 11 bases between.

The chain carries TRBV12-3 or TRBV12-4 and TRBJ1-6; the D is unclear. This CDR3 region has 14 residues. Trimming left V 2 bases short and J 7 bases short, with 9 bases between. CDR3 DNA sequence: TGTGCCAGCAGTTTAAGGCAGACCAATTCACCCCTCCACTTT. It is translated as CASSLRQTNSPLHF.

The chain uses TRBV20-1 and TRBJ1-5, with a tentative D call TRBD1 (6 bases). V lost 4 bases and J 4 bases, leaving 11 bases between the germline ends. This CDR3 spans 13 amino acids. Per the germline V gene, CDR1 is DFQATT and CDR2 is SNEGSKA (reference sequence). CDR3 amino acids: CSAIQGNNQPQHF. CDR3 bases: TGCAGTGCTATACAGGGAAATAATCAGCCCCAGCATTTT.

The table lists this clonotype with a few counts. This chain links TRBV12-5 with TRBJ2-1; D gene uncertain. Trimming removed 6 bases from V and 2 bases from J, with 8 bases in between. CDR3 size: 13 residues. Germline V lookup: CDR1 LGHNT, CDR2 FRNRAP. The CDR3 reads CASGPTTYNEQFF. The CDR3 DNA follows: TGTGCTAGTGGACCCACTACCTACAATGAGCAGTTCTTC.

Only one count was recorded for this clonotype. Just one base apart from a much larger clone, this may be a read error. The chain recombines TRBV7-9 with TRBJ2-1; the D is unclear. The germline V gene encodes CDR1 SEHNR and CDR2 FQNEAQ (reference sequence). The length of the CDR3 is 15 residues. In DNA, the CDR3 is TGTGCCGGCAGCTCAGGCCGGAGCTCCTACAATGAGCAGTTCTTC. Its translation: CAGSSGRSSYNEQFF.

This clonotype occurred many times. V usage is TRBV29-1 and J usage is TRBJ1-2, with unresolved D. From germline, CDR1 is SQVTM and CDR2 ANQGSEA. The CDR3 is 11 residues long. V dropped 7 bases and J dropped 0 bases, with 6 bases sitting between them. The CDR3 loop reads CSGHSNYGYTF. CDR3 sequence (DNA): TGCAGCGGCCACTCTAACTATGGCTACACCTTC.

As for this clonotype: A read error may account for a junction end that differs from germline. This rearrangement joins TRBV5-1 to TRBJ2-1; D call uncertain. Germline assignment: CDR1 SGHRS and CDR2 YFSETQ. The CDR3 is 12 residues long. CDR3 sequence reads: CASSLSEPPQVF. In DNA, the CDR3 is TGCGCCAGCAGCTTGAGCGAACCACCGCAGGTCTTC.

This clonotype has ten or more counts. The CDR3 reads CASSSTGNEKLFF. Here the CDR3 DNA reads TGCGCCAGCAGCTCGACAGGGAATGAAAAACTGTTTTTT. The chain combines TRBV5-1 with TRBJ1-4; 7 bases are shared with TRBD1. This CDR3 is built from 13 residues. The V and J ends lost 3 bases and 5 bases, in that order; junction bases with no gene match: 1. Germline V lookup: CDR1 SGHRS, CDR2 YFSETQ.

This chain joins TRBV20-1 and TRBJ2-7, with TRBD2 identical over 12 bases. Looked up from germline, CDR1 is DFQATT and CDR2 is SNEGSKA (reference sequence). V lost 6 bases and J lost 0; bases outside the gene matches: 9. The CDR3 runs to 16 residues. CDR3 residues: CSARGLAGMSSYEQYF. CDR3 sequence (DNA): TGCAGTGCCCGCGGACTAGCGGGGATGTCCTCCTACGAGCAGTACTTC.

This clonotype was observed a few times. The V call is TRBV28, the J call TRBJ2-4; D is ambiguous. The CDR3 has 11 amino acids. Trimming pared 4 bases from V and 13 bases from J, leaving 11 bases between. Germline CDR1 and CDR2: MDHEN and SYDVKM. For the CDR3, the DNA is TGTGCCAGCAGTTCGGTGGGGTGGCAGTACTTC. Protein: CASSSVGWQYF.

The J gene is TRBJ2-7, the V gene TRBV15; no clear D. Germline-derived CDR1 and CDR2 are LNHNV and YYDKDF (reference sequence). The CDR3 totals 15 residues. V lost 0 bases and J lost 2, with 11 bases in between. CDR3 nucleotides: TGTGCCACCAGCAGAGATGAGGTGGGTACCTACGAGCAGTACTTC. This sequence encodes CATSRDEVGTYEQYF.

This clonotype was seen at least ten times. The chain carries TRBV5-1 and TRBJ2-7; possible D gene TRBD1, 5 bases. Germline V gene data show CDR1 as SGHRS and CDR2 as YFSETQ. This CDR3 contains 14 residues. Trimming took 5 bases from V and 1 from J, leaving 13 bases between them. The CDR3 loop reads CASSLSGPSYEQYF. In DNA, the CDR3 is TGCGCCAGCAGTCTTTCAGGGCCATCCTACGAGCAGTACTTC.

A word on this clonotype: With a much larger clone just one base away, this may be a read error. The V and J genes are TRBV29-1 and TRBJ2-7; D unresolved. Germline lookup yields CDR1 SQVTM and CDR2 ANQGSEA. The length of the CDR3 is 11 residues. Between the trimmed V and J ends, which lost 6 bases and 3 bases, there was a span of 9 bases. CDR3 residues: CSVGIDYEQYF. The DNA for the CDR3 is TGCAGCGTGGGCATAGACTACGAGCAGTACTTC.